The 18 T cell receptor beta chains presented below share a single source sample, sequenced in a study of blood T cell repertoires in COVID-19. Using immunoSEQ multiplex PCR, the repertoire was profiled, and TCRdb retains in-frame clones only, with some absent. The sample records about 400,000 clones, about 89% being singletons. Sequencing input: peripheral blood. The receptors here all came from a man aged 35 to 55 with acute or convalescent COVID-19.

V and J are TRBV4-1 and TRBJ1-1; 7 bases line up with TRBD1. CDR3 size: 13 residues. The germline gives CDR1 MGHRA, CDR2 YSYEKL. Germline trimming cut 2 bases from V and 5 bases from J; bases unmatched to any gene: 2. CDR3 amino acids: CASSQQQGTEAFF. CDR3 nucleotides: TGCGCCAGCAGCCAACAACAGGGGACTGAAGCTTTCTTT.

This chain uses TRBV4-2 with TRBJ1-6; no firm D call. This CDR3 contains 17 residues. Between the trimmed V and J ends, which lost 1 base and 11 bases, there was a span of 21 bases. Germline loops: CDR1 LGHNA, CDR2 YNFKEQ. The DNA of the CDR3 is TGTGCCAGCAGCCAAGTGGATAGGAGCTCGGGTGTTGCACCCCTCCACTTT. Its translation is CASSQVDRSSGVAPLHF.

The chain joins TRBV7-8 to TRBJ1-3; maybe TRBD1 (6 bases). V was shortened by 4 bases and J by 0 bases, with 10 bases between the two germline ends. Germline V lookup: CDR1 SGHVS, CDR2 FQNEAQ. The CDR3 spans 15 residues. CDR3 protein: CASSSGQNSGNTIYF. Here the CDR3 DNA reads TGTGCCAGCAGCTCGGGACAAAACTCTGGAAACACCATATATTTT. Full variable domain (rest looked up from reference TRBV7-8 and TRBJ1-3): GAGVSQSPRYKVAKRGQDVALRCDPISGHVSLFWYQQALGQGPEFLTYFQNEAQLDKSGLPSDRFFAERPEGSVSTLKIQRTQQEDSAVYLCASSSGQNSGNTIYFGEGSWLTVV.

The chain joins TRBV27 to TRBJ1-1, with TRBD1 identical over 8 bases. This CDR3 region has 18 residues. Germline values: CDR1 MNHEY, CDR2 SMNVEV (reference sequence). V dropped 7 bases and J dropped 4; count of bases not matched to a gene: 20. The CDR3 DNA is TGTGCCAGCACCCCTCCGTTTTTGTCCAGGGGGCCTGGCACTGAAGCTTTCTTT. It specifies CASTPPFLSRGPGTEAFF.

This clone is a singleton in its sample. The rearrangement uses TRBV3-1 (or the pseudogene TRBV3-2) and TRBJ2-5; 8 bases are shared with TRBD2. This CDR3 has 16 residues. V shed 1 base and J 4 bases; nucleotides not matched to a gene: 8. The germline gives CDR1 LGHDT, CDR2 YNNKEL (reference sequence). The CDR3 sequence is CASSQAGGNVRETQYF. The CDR3 DNA follows: TGTGCCAGCAGCCAAGCGGGGGGGAATGTTCGAGAGACCCAGTACTTC.

V gene TRBV7-3 combines with J gene TRBJ2-3; weak D call: TRBD1 (6 bases). Trimming took 5 bases from V and 0 from J, leaving 9 bases between them. CDR1 is SGHTA, CDR2 FQGTGA, per germline. The CDR3 loop spans 14 amino acids. This CDR3 is CASSDRFSTDTQYF. The CDR3 coding sequence is TGTGCCAGCAGCGACAGGTTTAGCACAGATACGCAGTATTTT.

The V call is TRBV6-1, the J call TRBJ2-7; TRBD2 might be the D (5 bases). Germline CDR1 reads MNHNS; CDR2 reads SASEGT. Trimming shortened V by 3 bases and J by 3 bases, and 18 bases separated the two germline ends. The CDR3 runs to 16 residues. In nucleotides, the CDR3 is TGTGCCAGCAGTGATTTCGGGGTGGAGCCCTACTACGAGCAGTACTTC. Amino acids: CASSDFGVEPYYEQYF.

J is TRBJ1-2 and V is TRBV2; tentative D call: TRBD1 (6 bases). Germline V gene sequence: CDR1 SNHLY, CDR2 FYNNEI. V was clipped by 7 bases and J by 7 bases, with 13 bases between them. The CDR3 is 12 amino acids. CDR3 amino acids: CASTLGALGYTF. In DNA, the CDR3 is TGTGCCAGCACTCTGGGGGCGCTTGGCTACACCTTC.

The chain has TRBV6-1 and TRBJ1-5, with 10 bases identical to TRBD1. The CDR3 covers 18 residues. Germline CDR1 MNHNS, CDR2 SASEGT. The J segment lost 2 bases and the V segment lost 4 bases, leaving 11 bases of the junction unmatched. The CDR3 spells CASSAAGTGVGRNQPQHF. The CDR3 nucleotides are TGTGCCAGCAGTGCGGCCGGGACAGGGGTTGGCCGCAATCAGCCCCAGCATTTT.

V and J are TRBV5-1 and TRBJ1-2; D is perhaps TRBD1 (6 bases). The CDR3 contains 13 residues. Germline lookup yields CDR1 SGHRS and CDR2 YFSETQ. Trimming shortened V by 0 bases and J by 7 bases, and 10 bases separated the two germline ends. CDR3 loop: CASSLDRAGGYTF. DNA for the CDR3: TGCGCCAGCAGCTTGGACAGGGCGGGTGGCTACACCTTC. Based on the CDR3 plus reference TRBV5-1 and TRBJ1-2, the full variable domain is KAGVTQTPRYLIKTRGQQVTLSCSPISGHRSVSWYQQTPGQGLQFLFEYFSETQRNKGNFPGRFSGRQFSNSRSEMNVSTLELGDSALYLCASSLDRAGGYTFGSGTRLTVV.

The chain couples TRBV3-1 (or the pseudogene TRBV3-2) to TRBJ1-3; tentatively, D is TRBD1 (5 bases). The V end lost 2 bases, the J end lost 4 bases, and 12 bases lay between the germline ends. Germline V gives CDR1 LGHDT, CDR2 YNNKEL (reference sequence). The CDR3 spans 15 residues. The CDR3 DNA sequence: TGTGCCAGCAGCCAAATGGGACTACGCGGAAACACCATATATTTT. Protein product: CASSQMGLRGNTIYF.

The V call is TRBV28, the J call TRBJ1-2; D remains unclear. CDR1 is MDHEN, CDR2 SYDVKM, per germline. V was cut by 6 bases and J by 4 bases, with 15 bases left in between. CDR3 length: 14 amino acids. The CDR3 reads CASRPESEVYGYTF. Written as DNA, the CDR3 is TGTGCCAGCAGACCCGAATCAGAGGTCTATGGCTACACCTTC.

The genes are TRBV5-4 and TRBJ2-7; D ambiguous. Trimming shortened V by 3 bases and J by 4 bases, and 11 bases separated the two germline ends. Germline CDR1 and CDR2: SGHNT and YYREEE (reference sequence). There are 13 residues in the CDR3. DNA of the CDR3: TGTGCCAGCAGCTGGAACAGTGGGTACGAGCAGTACTTC. Its translation: CASSWNSGYEQYF.

The V gene is TRBV5-4, the J gene TRBJ2-5; TRBD2 agrees at 7 bases. The CDR3 has 15 residues. Germline CDR1 is SGHNT and CDR2 is YYREEE (reference sequence). The V gene end was trimmed by 1 base and the J gene end by 1 base; junction bases not matched to a gene: 4. For the CDR3, the DNA is TGTGCCAGCAGCTTGAGGGGACTATTCCAAGAGACCCAGTACTTC. This gives the protein CASSLRGLFQETQYF.

The rearrangement links TRBV6-5 to TRBJ2-7; 8 nucleotides align to TRBD2. Germline CDR1 reads MNHEY; CDR2 reads SVGAGI. The trim removed 2 bases at V and 6 bases at J, leaving 3 bases unmatched. This CDR3 comprises 13 residues. CDR3 bases: TGTGCCAGCAGTTACAGGCTAGCGGGCGAGCAGTACTTC. Encoded protein: CASSYRLAGEQYF.

The chain carries TRBV3-1 (or the pseudogene TRBV3-2) and TRBJ1-2, with D uncertain. The V end was cut by 6 bases, the J end by 3 bases, with 20 bases between. Germline loops: CDR1 LGHDT, CDR2 YNNKEL (reference sequence). The CDR3 covers 16 residues. This chain's CDR3 is CASRGRTATIYYGYTF. As DNA, the CDR3 is TGTGCCAGCAGAGGAAGGACCGCGACTATATACTATGGCTACACCTTC.

This rearrangement joins TRBV4-2 to TRBJ1-5; no firm D call. V dropped 0 bases and J dropped 0 bases, with 12 bases sitting between them. CDR1 is LGHNA and CDR2 is YNFKEQ in the germline V gene. The CDR3 contains 17 residues. CDR3 nucleotides: TGTGCCAGCAGCCAAGAGGTGGGAGATTATAGCAATCAGCCCCAGCATTTT. Its protein is CASSQEVGDYSNQPQHF.

The V call is TRBV6-5, the J call TRBJ2-1; 7 bases are a match to TRBD1. The CDR3 extends over 15 amino acids. Germline V lookup: CDR1 MNHEY, CDR2 SVGAGI. Unmatched junction bases numbered 6, after V lost 6 bases and J lost 1 base. CDR3 in DNA: TGTGCCAGCAGGAAGCCGGGACAGTCCTACAATGAGCAGTTCTTC. This codes for CASRKPGQSYNEQFF.